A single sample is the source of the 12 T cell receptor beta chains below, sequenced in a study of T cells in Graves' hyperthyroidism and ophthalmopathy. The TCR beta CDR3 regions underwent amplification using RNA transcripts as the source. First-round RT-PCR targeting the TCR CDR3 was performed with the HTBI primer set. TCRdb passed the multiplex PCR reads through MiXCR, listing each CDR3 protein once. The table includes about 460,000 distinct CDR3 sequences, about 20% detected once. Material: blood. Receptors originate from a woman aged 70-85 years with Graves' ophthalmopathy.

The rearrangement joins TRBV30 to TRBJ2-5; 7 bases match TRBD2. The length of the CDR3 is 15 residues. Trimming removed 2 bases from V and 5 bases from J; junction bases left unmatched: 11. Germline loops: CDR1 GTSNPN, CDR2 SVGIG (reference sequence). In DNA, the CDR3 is TGTGCCTGGAGTAGGGCTAGCGGAGCCTCTGAGACCCAGTACTTC. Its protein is CAWSRASGASETQYF.

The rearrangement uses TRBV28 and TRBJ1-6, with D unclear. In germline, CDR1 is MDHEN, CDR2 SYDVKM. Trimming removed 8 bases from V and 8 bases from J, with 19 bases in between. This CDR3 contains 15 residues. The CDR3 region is CASSLLAGRDSPLHF. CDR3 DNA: TGTGCCAGCTCGCTCTTGGCCGGTCGAGATTCACCCCTCCACTTT.

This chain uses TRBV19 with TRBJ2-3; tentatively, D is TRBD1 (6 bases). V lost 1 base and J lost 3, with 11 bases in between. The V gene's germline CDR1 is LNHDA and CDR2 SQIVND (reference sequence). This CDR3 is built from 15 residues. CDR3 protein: CASSIVTGKTDTQYF. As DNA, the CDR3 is TGTGCCAGTAGTATAGTCACAGGGAAGACAGATACGCAGTATTTT. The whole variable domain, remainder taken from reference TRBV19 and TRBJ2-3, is DGGITQSPKYLFRKEGQNVTLSCEQNLNHDAMYWYRQDPGQGLRLIYYSQIVNDFQKGDIAEGYSVSREKKESFPLTVTSAQKNPTAFYLCASSIVTGKTDTQYFGPGTRLTVL.

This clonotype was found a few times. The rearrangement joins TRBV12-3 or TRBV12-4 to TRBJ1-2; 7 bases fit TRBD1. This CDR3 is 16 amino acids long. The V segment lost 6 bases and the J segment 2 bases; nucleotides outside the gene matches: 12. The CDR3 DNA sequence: TGTGCCAGCAGCCCTACTAAATTGACAGGGAACTATGGCTACACCTTC. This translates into CASSPTKLTGNYGYTF.

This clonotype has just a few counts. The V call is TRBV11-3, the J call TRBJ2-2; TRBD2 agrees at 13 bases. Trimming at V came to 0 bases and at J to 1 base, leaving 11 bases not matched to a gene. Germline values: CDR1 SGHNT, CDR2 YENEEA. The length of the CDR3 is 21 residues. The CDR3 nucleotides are TGTGCCAGCAGCTTAGATCGAAGACTAGCGGGAGGAAGGAGGAACACCGGGGAGCTGTTTTTT. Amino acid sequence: CASSLDRRLAGGRRNTGELFF.

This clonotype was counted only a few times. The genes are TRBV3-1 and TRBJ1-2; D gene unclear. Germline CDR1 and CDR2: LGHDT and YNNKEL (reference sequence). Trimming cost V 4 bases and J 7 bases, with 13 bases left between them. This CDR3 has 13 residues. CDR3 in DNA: TGTGCCAGCAGCCGCGATGATCCTAGTGGCTACACCTTC. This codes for CASSRDDPSGYTF.

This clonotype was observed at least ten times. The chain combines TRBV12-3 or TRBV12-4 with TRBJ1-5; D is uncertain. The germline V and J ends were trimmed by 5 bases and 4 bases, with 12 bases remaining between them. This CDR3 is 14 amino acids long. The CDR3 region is CASSDRLPNQPQHF. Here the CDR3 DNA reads TGTGCCAGCAGTGACCGTCTCCCTAATCAGCCCCAGCATTTT.

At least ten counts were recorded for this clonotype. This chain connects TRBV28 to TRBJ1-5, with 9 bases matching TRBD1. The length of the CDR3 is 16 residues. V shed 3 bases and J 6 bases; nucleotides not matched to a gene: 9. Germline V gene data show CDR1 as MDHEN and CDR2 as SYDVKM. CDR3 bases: TGTGCCAGCAGTTTCGGGGAGGGACAGGGACTTCAGCCCCAGCATTTT. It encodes CASSFGEGQGLQPQHF.

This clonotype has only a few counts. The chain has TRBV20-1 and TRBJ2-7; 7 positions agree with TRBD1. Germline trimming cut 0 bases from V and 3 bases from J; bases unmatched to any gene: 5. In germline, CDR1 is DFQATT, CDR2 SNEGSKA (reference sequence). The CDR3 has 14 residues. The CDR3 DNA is TGCAGTGCTAGAGATCTAAACAGGGGCTACGAGCAGTACTTC. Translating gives CSARDLNRGYEQYF.

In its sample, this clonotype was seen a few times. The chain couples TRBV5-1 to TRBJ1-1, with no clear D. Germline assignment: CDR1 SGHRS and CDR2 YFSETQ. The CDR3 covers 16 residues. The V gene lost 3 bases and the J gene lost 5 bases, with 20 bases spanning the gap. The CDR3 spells CASSSEWPGKGTEAFF. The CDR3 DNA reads TGCGCCAGCAGCTCAGAATGGCCGGGGAAGGGAACTGAAGCTTTCTTT.

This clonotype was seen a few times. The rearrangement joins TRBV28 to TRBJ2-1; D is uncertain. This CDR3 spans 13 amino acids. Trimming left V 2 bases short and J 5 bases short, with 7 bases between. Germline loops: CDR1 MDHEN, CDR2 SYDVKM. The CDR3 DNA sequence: TGTGCCAGCAGTTTAGGGAATCACAATGAGCAGTTCTTC. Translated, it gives CASSLGNHNEQFF.

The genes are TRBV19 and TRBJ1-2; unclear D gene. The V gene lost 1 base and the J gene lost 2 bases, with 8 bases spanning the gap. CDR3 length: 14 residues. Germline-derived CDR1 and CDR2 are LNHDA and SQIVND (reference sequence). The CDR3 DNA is TGTGCCAGTAGTATAGGAAAGGAGAACTATGGCTACACCTTC. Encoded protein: CASSIGKENYGYTF.